The 29 T cell receptor beta chains below all came from one sample that was sequenced in a study of OX40 agonist ivuxolimab in advanced cancers. Data came from immunoSEQ multiplex PCR; TCRdb stores just in-frame clones and leaves some out. The profile shows over 75,000 clones, around 87% of them singletons. The specimen was CD4+ or CD8+ T cells sorted from blood, collected in a trial of the OX40 agonist ivuxolimab. All receptors come from an adult with an advanced solid tumor such as melanoma, head and neck, liver or kidney cancer.

The chain is built from TRBV5-1 and TRBJ1-1; D not resolved. Looked up from germline, CDR1 is SGHRS and CDR2 is YFSETQ. V was pared by 0 bases and J by 4 bases, with 19 bases between. There are 17 residues in the CDR3. The CDR3 nucleotides are TGCGCCAGCAGCTTGGGAGATCGGCGCGTTACGGGCACTGAAGCTTTCTTT. Encoded protein: CASSLGDRRVTGTEAFF.

This sequence joins TRBV14 and TRBJ2-4; possibly TRBD1 for D (7 bases). The CDR3 spans 13 residues. The V end lost 4 bases, the J end lost 7 bases, and 11 bases lay between the germline ends. CDR1 SGHDN and CDR2 FVKESK come from the germline V gene. CDR3 bases: TGTGCCAGCAGCCCAGGGGGGTACAACATTCAGTACTTC. Translated, it gives CASSPGGYNIQYF.

The sample holds a few counts of this clone. The gene calls are TRBV7-2 and TRBJ2-6, with no clear D. Germline CDR1 reads SGHTA; CDR2 reads FQGNSA. Trimming shortened V by 7 bases and J by 0 bases, and 7 bases separated the two germline ends. The CDR3 has 14 residues. This CDR3 is CASIPLSGANVLTF. Written as DNA, the CDR3 is TGTGCCAGCATCCCCCTCTCTGGGGCCAACGTCCTGACTTTC.

The genes are TRBV7-2 and TRBJ1-2, with D uncertain. CDR3 length: 15 amino acids. Per the germline V gene, CDR1 is SGHTA and CDR2 is FQGNSA. The V end lost 1 base, the J end lost 1 base, and 10 bases lay between the germline ends. The CDR3 sequence: CASSLETDSNYGYTF. Here the CDR3 DNA reads TGTGCCAGCAGCTTAGAAACGGATAGTAACTATGGCTACACCTTC.

This rearrangement joins TRBV30 to TRBJ1-2; possibly TRBD1 for D (6 bases). Trimming cost V 3 bases and J 2 bases, with 16 bases left between them. The CDR3 covers 15 residues. Germline values: CDR1 GTSNPN, CDR2 SVGIG (reference sequence). CDR3 sequence: CAWRFLQGRNYGYTF. The CDR3 DNA is TGTGCCTGGAGATTTCTGCAGGGGAGAAACTATGGCTACACCTTC.

This rearrangement joins TRBV28 to TRBJ1-1; no reliable D call. Trimming stripped 3 bases from V and 7 bases from J, with 18 bases between. The germline V gene has CDR1 MDHEN and CDR2 SYDVKM. The CDR3 is 15 amino acids. The CDR3 region is CASSFSEMVKIEAFF. CDR3 in DNA: TGTGCCAGCAGTTTTTCCGAGATGGTTAAGATTGAAGCTTTCTTT.

CDR3 in DNA: TGCGGCAGTACAGGGTTCACAGATACGCAGTATTTT. Translating gives CGSTGFTDTQYF. This rearrangement joins TRBV29-1 to TRBJ2-3; D is possibly TRBD1 (6 bases). The CDR3 is 12 amino acids. Germline CDR1 reads SQVTM; CDR2 reads ANQGSEA.

The chain combines TRBV27 with TRBJ2-7; D unresolved. This CDR3 contains 13 residues. The V end lost 4 bases, the J end lost 4 bases, and 11 bases lay between the germline ends. Germline CDR1 reads MNHEY; CDR2 reads SMNVEV (reference sequence). CDR3 in DNA: TGTGCCAGCAGTTATACTCCCGGGTACGAGCAGTACTTC. Protein product: CASSYTPGYEQYF.

The chain recombines TRBV11-2 with TRBJ2-7; D unresolved. Germline loops: CDR1 SGHAT, CDR2 FQNNGV. This CDR3 comprises 11 residues. Trimming removed 4 bases from V and 4 bases from J, with 5 bases in between. This CDR3 reads CASSSLYEQYF. The CDR3 nucleotides are TGTGCCAGCAGCTCGTTGTACGAGCAGTACTTC.

The gene calls are TRBV28 and TRBJ1-3; D remains unclear. Trimming removed 3 bases from V and 2 bases from J, with 8 bases in between. Per germline, CDR1 MDHEN and CDR2 SYDVKM. CDR3 length: 14 residues. DNA of the CDR3: TGTGCCAGCAGTTTGATACAGACTGGAAACACCATATATTTT. This gives the protein CASSLIQTGNTIYF.

The rearrangement uses TRBV18 and TRBJ1-2; D possibly corresponds to TRBD1 (6 bases). Germline CDR1 KGHSH, CDR2 LQKENI. This CDR3 is built from 13 residues. V was cut by 6 bases and J by 3 bases, with 11 bases left in between. CDR3 sequence (DNA): TGTGCCAGCTCCCCGGACAGCGACTATGGCTACACCTTC. This gives the protein CASSPDSDYGYTF. Filled out from reference TRBV18 and TRBJ1-2, the complete variable domain reads NAGVMQNPRHLVRRRGQEARLRCSPMKGHSHVYWYRQLPEEGLKFMVYLQKENIIDESGMPKERFSAEFPKEGPSILRIQQVVRGDSAAYFCASSPDSDYGYTFGSGTRLTVV.

The V call is TRBV29-1, the J call TRBJ2-2; TRBD2 matches at 13 bases. Germline CDR1 reads SQVTM; CDR2 reads ANQGSEA. The CDR3 totals 16 residues. Unmatched junction bases numbered 9, after V lost 6 bases and J lost 5 bases. The CDR3: CSVTALAGGGTGELFF. Here the CDR3 DNA reads TGCAGCGTGACCGCACTAGCGGGAGGGGGGACCGGGGAGCTGTTTTTT.

The chain combines TRBV7-7 with TRBJ2-1; no clear D. The CDR3 length is 15 residues. Germline lookup yields CDR1 SSHAT and CDR2 FNYEAQ (reference sequence). Trimming shortened V by 1 base and J by 0 bases, and 7 bases separated the two germline ends. The CDR3 is CASSLEADSYNEQFF. In DNA form, the CDR3 reads TGTGCCAGCAGCTTAGAGGCGGACTCCTACAATGAGCAGTTCTTC.

The chain combines TRBV30 with TRBJ1-6; D is unresolved. Germline assignment: CDR1 GTSNPN and CDR2 SVGIG (reference sequence). Trimming cost V 0 bases and J 0 bases, with 15 bases left between them. The CDR3 contains 18 residues. The CDR3 here is CAWSVVAMSSSYNSPLHF. CDR3 DNA: TGTGCCTGGAGTGTTGTGGCTATGTCGAGCTCCTATAATTCACCCCTCCACTTT.

The rearrangement links TRBV28 to TRBJ1-5; D possibly corresponds to TRBD1 (6 bases). The length of the CDR3 is 14 residues. The germline CDR1 and CDR2 sequences are MDHEN and SYDVKM. V lost 5 bases, J lost 1 base, and 9 bases lay in between. CDR3 in DNA: TGTGCCAGCAGTACAGGGAACAGCAATCAGCCCCAGCATTTT. Amino acids: CASSTGNSNQPQHF. Filled out from reference TRBV28 and TRBJ1-5, the complete variable domain reads DVKVTQSSRYLVKRTGEKVFLECVQDMDHENMFWYRQDPGLGLRLIYFSYDVKMKEKGDIPEGYSVSREKKERFSLILESASTNQTSMYLCASSTGNSNQPQHFGDGTRLSIL.

V gene TRBV11-3 combines with J gene TRBJ2-4, with D possibly matching TRBD2 (6 bases). V was cut by 5 bases and J by 9 bases, with 17 bases left in between. The CDR3 is 14 residues long. Per germline, CDR1 SGHNT and CDR2 YENEEA. CDR3 coding DNA: TGTGCCAGCAGCCGACTAGTTTCCTTCCCCATTCAGTACTTC. This encodes CASSRLVSFPIQYF.

The rearrangement joins TRBV27 to TRBJ2-5, with D maybe TRBD1 (5 bases). Between the trimmed V and J ends, which lost 4 bases and 5 bases, there was a span of 11 bases. The germline CDR1 and CDR2 sequences are MNHEY and SMNVEV (reference sequence). This CDR3 contains 13 residues. The CDR3 coding sequence is TGTGCCAGCAGTTCGACAGTCGTGGAGACCCAGTACTTC. It is translated as CASSSTVVETQYF.

V is TRBV2 and J is TRBJ1-1, with no clear D. The CDR3 is made up of 14 amino acids. Germline-derived CDR1 and CDR2 are SNHLY and FYNNEI. V lost 4 bases, J lost 0 bases, and 9 bases lay in between. The CDR3 protein is CASSVSYMNTEAFF. In DNA, the CDR3 is TGTGCCAGCAGTGTATCCTATATGAACACTGAAGCTTTCTTT. Full variable domain (missing parts from reference TRBV2 and TRBJ1-1): EPEVTQTPSHQVTQMGQEVILRCVPISNHLYFYWYRQILGQKVEFLVSFYNNEISEKSEIFDDQFSVERPDGSNFTLKIRSTKLEDSAMYFCASSVSYMNTEAFFGQGTRLTVV.

The chain combines TRBV10-1 with TRBJ2-7; no definite D call. V gave up 2 bases and J gave up 1 base, with 9 bases separating them. Per germline, CDR1 WNHNN and CDR2 SYGVQD (reference sequence). CDR3 length: 14 residues. The CDR3 reads CASSERPLSYEQYF. DNA of the CDR3: TGCGCCAGCAGTGAGAGACCTTTATCCTACGAGCAGTACTTC.

This clone was picked up one time. The chain is built from TRBV5-6 and TRBJ1-2; TRBD1 might be the D (6 bases). CDR3 length: 16 residues. The germline gives CDR1 SGHDT, CDR2 YYEEEE. V lost 0 bases to trimming and J lost 1 base, with 13 bases between them. CDR3 residues: CASSLGYGRGNYGYTF. The CDR3 DNA sequence: TGTGCCAGCAGCTTGGGATATGGCAGGGGTAACTATGGCTACACCTTC.

The table lists this clone with a count of one. The V call is TRBV29-1, the J call TRBJ1-2; D is possibly TRBD1 (5 bases). The CDR3 is made up of 14 amino acids. V was cut by 4 bases and J by 7 bases, with 19 bases left in between. CDR1 SQVTM and CDR2 ANQGSEA come from the germline V gene. The CDR3 bases are TGCAGCGTTGTGTCCAGGGAAGGTCGAAGTGGCTACACCTTC. Translating gives CSVVSREGRSGYTF.

This clone was picked up a small number of times. J is TRBJ2-6 and V is TRBV11-2; D gene uncertain. V was clipped by 7 bases and J by 2 bases, with 0 bases between them. The CDR3 is 11 residues long. CDR1 and CDR2 from the germline V gene are SGHAT and FQNNGV. CDR3 residues: CASTGANVLTF. As DNA, the CDR3 is TGTGCCAGCACTGGGGCCAACGTCCTGACTTTC.

This clone was seen just once. The rearrangement joins TRBV9 to TRBJ1-4, with D unresolved. The V and J ends lost 5 bases and 12 bases respectively, with 23 bases between them. The CDR3 loop spans 15 amino acids. The germline gives CDR1 SGDLS, CDR2 YYNGEE. The CDR3 loop reads CASSSSGFPGRELFF. In DNA, the CDR3 is TGTGCCAGCAGTTCTAGCGGGTTCCCGGGGAGGGAACTGTTTTTT.

The chain joins TRBV27 to TRBJ2-7, with 7 nucleotides matching TRBD1. CDR3 length: 15 amino acids. V lost 6 bases to trimming and J lost 7 bases; unmatched junction nucleotides: 15. The germline CDR1 and CDR2 sequences are MNHEY and SMNVEV (reference sequence). CDR3 nucleotides: TGTGCCAGCAGCGTCATAGGGGGCCTAGCTCGGGAGCAGTACGTC. Amino acid sequence: CASSVIGGLAREQYV.

This rearrangement joins TRBV27 to TRBJ2-3; 8 positions match TRBD2. This CDR3 has 15 residues. Germline CDR1 reads MNHEY; CDR2 reads SMNVEV (reference sequence). V lost 2 bases to trimming and J lost 7 bases; unmatched junction nucleotides: 8. In nucleotides, the CDR3 is TGTGCCAGCAGTTTACTAGCGGGTGGTCCCTATACGCAGTATTTT. Translation gives CASSLLAGGPYTQYF.

This clone appeared once. This sequence joins TRBV30 and TRBJ1-5; 7 nucleotides align to TRBD1. J lost 2 bases, V lost 3 bases, and 7 bases had no gene match. CDR3 length equals 15 residues. Per germline, CDR1 GTSNPN and CDR2 SVGIG (reference sequence). The CDR3 DNA follows: TGTGCCTGGAGGTGGAAGGGGGCGCGCAATCAGCCCCAGCATTTT. The encoded protein is CAWRWKGARNQPQHF.

The sample holds one count of this clone. The J gene is TRBJ1-4, the V gene TRBV2; D perhaps matches TRBD1 (6 bases). The germline V and J ends were trimmed by 4 bases and 0 bases, with 12 bases remaining between them. The germline V gene has CDR1 SNHLY and CDR2 FYNNEI. This CDR3 spans 16 amino acids. CDR3 protein: CASSAQGLATNEKLFF. CDR3 coding DNA: TGTGCCAGCAGTGCCCAGGGGCTTGCAACTAATGAAAAACTGTTTTTT.

This chain joins TRBV2 and TRBJ1-1, with D unclear. Germline values: CDR1 SNHLY, CDR2 FYNNEI. The CDR3 covers 14 residues. Between the trimmed V and J ends, which lost 2 bases and 4 bases, there was a span of 11 bases. The CDR3 coding sequence is TGTGCCAGCAGTGAATCTGAGGGAGTCACTGAAGCTTTCTTT. This codes for CASSESEGVTEAFF. Full variable domain (outside the CDR3, taken from reference TRBV2 and TRBJ1-1): EPEVTQTPSHQVTQMGQEVILRCVPISNHLYFYWYRQILGQKVEFLVSFYNNEISEKSEIFDDQFSVERPDGSNFTLKIRSTKLEDSAMYFCASSESEGVTEAFFGQGTRLTVV.

V usage is TRBV9 and J usage is TRBJ2-3, with TRBD2 as a possible D gene (7 bases). The CDR3 consists of 15 residues. Trimming cost V 3 bases and J 4 bases, with 15 bases left between them. From germline, CDR1 is SGDLS and CDR2 YYNGEE. Written as DNA, the CDR3 is TGTGCCAGCAGCGCTAGGGGGGGCTGGGCAGATACGCAGTATTTT. Protein sequence: CASSARGGWADTQYF.